This TCR beta chain derives from a study of control samples from healthy donors and cancer patients. The table came from immunoSEQ multiplex PCR; TCRdb's copy has only in-frame clones and leaves some out. The sample records about 130,000 clones, roughly 90% being singletons. With 0 bases clipped from V and 1 base from J, the junction kept 2 bases outside the gene matches. The CDR3 covers 15 residues. CDR1 is SGHDT, CDR2 YYEEEE, per germline. Sequenced: blood. The rearrangement joins TRBV5-6 to TRBJ1-1; 8 nucleotides agree with TRBD1. The clonotype comes from a man aged 18 to 35 in good health. The CDR3 bases are TGTGCCAGCAGCTTGGTCGACAGGGGGAACACTGAAGCTTTCTTT. Translating gives CASSLVDRGNTEAFF. Complete variable domain (other parts from reference TRBV5-6 and TRBJ1-1): DAGVTQSPTHLIKTRGQQVTLRCSPKSGHDTVSWYQQALGQGPQFIFQYYEEEERQRGNFPDRFSGHQFPNYSSELNVNALLLGDSALYLCASSLVDRGNTEAFFGQGTRLTVV.